This T cell receptor beta chain was documented in a study of CD8+ T cells in alopecia areata. In the study overall: For treated patients, severity scores reflected the percentage of scalp area affected.

The treatment is: oral pan-JAK inhibitor, 5-10 mg twice daily. The authors sorted CD4+ and CD8+ T cells from PBMCs. V was shortened by 5 bases and J by 9 bases, with 13 bases between the two germline ends. Germline CDR1 reads KGHSH; CDR2 reads LQKENI. CDR3 length equals 12 residues. Study-level findings and limits: While patients received tofacitinib, many expanded lesional clones remained present in scalp and blood. Normal scalp had lower clonality than lesional scalp, with alopecia totalis/universalis lesions showing this most strongly.

TCR sequencing used cDNA made by reverse transcription of extracted RNA. The repertoire was sequenced with immunoSEQ multiplex PCR; TCRdb's copy has only in-frame clones and lacks some. This table has about 190,000 clones, around three fifths appearing once. For this clone: Its antigen is not known.

The starting material was CD4+ T cells sorted from blood, obtained at week 24, from a patient treated with tofacitinib. The rearrangement uses TRBV18 and TRBJ1-2, with D uncertain. This TCR was recovered from a human donor with alopecia areata. This CDR3 is CASSEDVLRYTF. CDR3 DNA: TGTGCCAGCTCAGAGGACGTATTACGCTACACCTTC.